These 5 T cell receptor beta chains came from one sample sequenced in a study of cytomegalovirus exposure and HLA in healthy donors. Use of 60 Vbeta and 13 Jbeta primers characterized the PCR. Sequenced by immunoSEQ multiplex PCR; TCRdb stores in-frame clones only, minus some. Of about 150,000 clones in the sample, 60% to 80% were seen once. Sequencing was performed on PBMCs. The origin of the receptors is a woman in her thirties in good health and CMV-seronegative.

The V gene is TRBV7-3, the J gene TRBJ2-1, with a possible D match to TRBD1 (5 bases). CDR1 and CDR2 (germline): SGHTA, FQGTGA. V was trimmed by 2 bases and J by 8 bases, leaving 16 bases between them. The CDR3 consists of 15 residues. The CDR3 sequence is CASSLVGSLGHEQFF. The CDR3 DNA is TGTGCCAGCAGCTTAGTCGGTTCCTTGGGGCATGAGCAGTTCTTC.

This clone was recorded a few times. The V call is TRBV2, the J call TRBJ2-5; D possibly corresponds to TRBD1 (6 bases). V lost 7 bases and J 5 bases, leaving 17 bases between the germline ends. Germline V lookup: CDR1 SNHLY, CDR2 FYNNEI. The CDR3 runs to 14 residues. CDR3 sequence: CASKLPLQGETQYF. CDR3 coding DNA: TGTGCCAGCAAACTCCCACTCCAGGGGGAGACCCAGTACTTC.

This clone appeared a few times. The chain combines TRBV27 with TRBJ1-2; D not certain. CDR3 length: 17 residues. The V gene's germline CDR1 is MNHEY and CDR2 SMNVEV (reference sequence). Trimming left V 2 bases short and J 1 base short, with 17 bases between. The CDR3 here is CASSLRPSPGLNYGYTF. The DNA of the CDR3 is TGTGCCAGCAGTTTAAGGCCGAGCCCAGGCCTTAACTATGGCTACACCTTC.

The chain uses TRBV7-7 and TRBJ2-5; 11 bases are a match to TRBD1. The CDR3 extends over 16 amino acids. Germline V gene data show CDR1 as SSHAT and CDR2 as FNYEAQ (reference sequence). Trimming cost V 5 bases and J 0 bases; bases outside gene matches: 5. CDR3 protein: CASSIGQGANQETQYF. For the CDR3, the DNA is TGTGCCAGCAGCATCGGACAGGGGGCTAACCAAGAGACCCAGTACTTC. The full variable domain, rest sourced from reference TRBV7-7 and TRBJ2-5, is GAGVSQSPRYKVTKRGQDVTLRCDPISSHATLYWYQQALGQGPEFLTYFNYEAQPDKSGLPSDRFSAERPEGSISTLTIQRTEQRDSAMYRCASSIGQGANQETQYFGPGTRLLVL.

This clone has more than one count but fewer than ten. The chain has TRBV19 and TRBJ1-1; a weak D match, TRBD1 (5 bases). The V gene's germline CDR1 is LNHDA and CDR2 SQIVND (reference sequence). V was pared by 0 bases and J by 6 bases, with 14 bases between. There are 15 residues in the CDR3. The CDR3 sequence is CASSIDGGDRSEAFF. CDR3 in DNA: TGTGCCAGTAGTATAGATGGGGGGGACCGATCTGAAGCTTTCTTT.